This T cell receptor beta chain appears in the sequencing data of a study of prognosis after radiotherapy for stage I lung cancer. Study background: Enrolled patients comprised about 14 with newly diagnosed primary stage I lung tumors and a few with oligometastatic NSCLC after surgical resection of the primary tumor.

Two-round multiplex PCR on genomic DNA was the method by which TCR beta CDR3 was amplified. Amplification during the initial PCR round employed primers specific to each TRBV and TRBJ gene. One entry per CDR3 protein, called by TCRdb with MiXCR from the multiplex PCR reads. In the table there are 10,000 to 15,000 distinct CDR3 sequences, approximately 40% of which are singletons. There were no patients with prior chemotherapy, radiotherapy or other malignancies, and all were node-negative on CT and PET/CT. Peripheral venous blood was drawn in roughly 6-milliliter volumes, with a draw taken at each of two separate time points. Judged by abundance, this clonotype is medium-sized (0.01 to 0.1%). What it binds is not known. Study-wide points: A difference in TRBV and TRBJ gene usage was reportedly seen between patients with and without metastases.

V dropped 3 bases and J dropped 6; count of bases not matched to a gene: 7. Germline V CDR1 and CDR2: MNHNS, SASEGT. The CDR3 is 14 residues long. The specimen was PBMCs, collected before or after stereotactic body radiation therapy (not recorded which). The origin of this receptor is a donor over 45 with non-small cell lung cancer. The chain combines TRBV6-1 with TRBJ2-7; 8 nucleotides match TRBD1. CDR3 residues: CASSDGDRFAEQYF. DNA for the CDR3: TGTGCCAGCAGTGATGGGGACAGGTTCGCCGAGCAGTACTTC.